The 6 T cell receptor beta chains presented below share a single source sample, sequenced in a study of T cell responses to AZD1222 COVID-19 vaccine. The method was immunoSEQ multiplex PCR; TCRdb's version includes in-frame clones alone and lacks a portion of them. The data contain about 130,000 clones, more than 85% of them singletons. The starting material was peripheral blood, obtained on day 0 of AZD1222 vaccination. These receptors all stem from an adult in good health.

CDR3 loop: CASSVAVAYNEQFF. The DNA for the CDR3 is TGTGCCAGCAGTGTAGCAGTTGCCTACAATGAGCAGTTCTTC. The V gene is TRBV2, the J gene TRBJ2-1; D remains ambiguous. The length of the CDR3 is 14 residues. The germline gives CDR1 SNHLY, CDR2 FYNNEI. Trimming stripped 4 bases from V and 2 bases from J, with 9 bases between.

This chain joins TRBV7-3 and TRBJ1-1, with D unresolved. Trimming stripped 4 bases from V and 5 bases from J, with 11 bases between. CDR1 and CDR2 from the germline V gene are SGHTA and FQGTGA. The CDR3 is 13 amino acids. The CDR3 DNA follows: TGTGCCAGCAGCTCCGAACGTGGGACTGAAGCTTTCTTT. As protein: CASSSERGTEAFF.

The V gene is TRBV3-1 (or the pseudogene TRBV3-2), the J gene TRBJ2-1; D is ambiguous. Germline loops: CDR1 LGHDT, CDR2 YNNKEL (reference sequence). V shed 4 bases and J shed 6 bases, with 10 bases lying between them. The CDR3 is 13 residues long. CDR3 sequence: CASSRVDINEQFF. CDR3 bases: TGTGCCAGCAGCCGAGTAGACATCAATGAGCAGTTCTTC.

This sequence joins TRBV28 and TRBJ1-4; TRBD1 matches 8 bases. The CDR3 sequence is 14 residues long. With V trimmed by 4 bases and J by 10 bases, 8 bases remained unmatched. CDR1 MDHEN and CDR2 SYDVKM come from the germline V gene. The CDR3, as DNA: TGTGCCAGCAGTTGGGGCAGGGGGCAGGGAAAACTGTTTTTT. Amino acids: CASSWGRGQGKLFF.

The V gene is TRBV29-1, the J gene TRBJ1-2, with 8 positions matching TRBD1. V lost 7 bases to trimming and J lost 6 bases; unmatched junction nucleotides: 4. The CDR3 loop spans 11 amino acids. CDR1 is SQVTM and CDR2 is ANQGSEA in the germline V gene. The chain's CDR3 is CSEDRDHGYTF. CDR3 DNA: TGCAGCGAGGACAGGGATCATGGCTACACCTTC.

The chain carries TRBV10-3 and TRBJ1-5; D gene uncertain. The germline CDR1 and CDR2 sequences are ENHRY and SYGVKD. This CDR3 region has 14 residues. V gave up 4 bases and J gave up 9 bases, with 16 bases separating them. The CDR3: CAISVFGEGGPQHF. The CDR3 nucleotides read TGTGCCATCAGTGTATTCGGGGAGGGCGGGCCCCAGCATTTT.